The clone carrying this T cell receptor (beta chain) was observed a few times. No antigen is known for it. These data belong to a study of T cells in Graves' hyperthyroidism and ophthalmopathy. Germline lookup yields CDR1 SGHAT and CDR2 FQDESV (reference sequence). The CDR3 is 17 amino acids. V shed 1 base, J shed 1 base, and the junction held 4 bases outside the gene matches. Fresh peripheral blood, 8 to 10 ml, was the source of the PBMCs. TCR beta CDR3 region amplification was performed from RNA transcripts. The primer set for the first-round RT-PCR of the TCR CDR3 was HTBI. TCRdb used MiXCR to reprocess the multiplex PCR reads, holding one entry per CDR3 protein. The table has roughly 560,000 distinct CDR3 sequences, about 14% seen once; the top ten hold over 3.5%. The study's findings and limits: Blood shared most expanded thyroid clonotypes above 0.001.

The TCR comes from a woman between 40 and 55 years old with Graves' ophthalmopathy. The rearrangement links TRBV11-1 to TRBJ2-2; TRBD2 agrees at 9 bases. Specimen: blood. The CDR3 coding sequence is TGTGCCAGCAGCTTAGGGGAGACTAGCGGGAACACCGGGGAGCTGTTTTTT. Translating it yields CASSLGETSGNTGELFF. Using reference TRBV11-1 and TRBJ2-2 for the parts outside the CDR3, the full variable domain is EAEVAQSPRYKITEKSQAVAFWCDPISGHATLYWYRQILGQGPELLVQFQDESVVDDSQLPKDRFSAERLKGVDSTLKIQPAELGDSAMYLCASSLGETSGNTGELFFGEGSRLTVL.